This TCR beta chain was sequenced during a study of shared clonotypes between healthy human individuals. In the study overall: Three plates were used per donor for CD4 naive, three for CD4 memory, two for CD8 naive and one for CD8 memory.

Germline CDR1 reads SQVTM; CDR2 reads ANQGSEA. This CDR3 spans 14 amino acids. The V segment lost 6 bases and the J segment 2 bases; nucleotides outside the gene matches: 5. On this clone: Its antigen is unknown.

Deep was the level used in running the assay. Using immunoSEQ multiplex PCR, the repertoire was profiled, and TCRdb retains in-frame clones only, with some absent. The sample lists 600,000 to 800,000 clones; about two thirds were seen once. Broader study findings: Lower generation probabilities were found for non-shared clonotypes than for those shared by all four donors. Larger estimated richness was generally recorded for naive subsets relative to memory subsets.

The sample comprised memory CD4+ T cells sorted from blood. The sample's subset: CD45RA-negative fraction. V usage is TRBV29-1 and J usage is TRBJ2-1; 9 bases are a match to TRBD2. This sequence was found in a woman in her 30s in good health. CDR3 region: CSVPGLAPYNEQFF. DNA for the CDR3: TGCAGCGTACCTGGACTAGCGCCCTACAATGAGCAGTTCTTC.